The T cell receptor beta chain under discussion was sequenced for a study of OX40 agonist ivuxolimab in advanced cancers. Context from the whole study: Ivuxolimab was a fully human IgG2 agonistic monoclonal antibody targeting the costimulatory receptor OX40 (CD134). Intravenous ivuxolimab was administered to patients every 2 weeks at six dose levels: 0.01, 0.1, 0.3, 1.5, 3 and 10 mg/kg. Of the approximately 50 dose-escalation patients, hepatocellular carcinoma was present in about 20, melanoma in around 15, renal cell carcinoma in 9 and head and neck cancer in 9. The dose-escalation cohort was roughly 80% male with a mean age of approximately 60 years, ranging from about 23 to 85. Prior anti-PD-1, anti-PD-L1 or anti-CTLA-4 therapy was permitted, and about two fifths of dose-escalation patients had received checkpoint inhibitors. Partial responses occurred in three dose-escalation patients: two with cutaneous melanoma and one with hepatocellular carcinoma. Peripheral TCRbeta sequencing aimed to test whether ivuxolimab altered TCR sequence diversity and caused clonal T-cell expansion. The paper describes the monotherapy dose-escalation part (N ≈ 52 patients) of the phase I trial of ivuxolimab. Results the study describes overall, beyond this receptor: Antigen specificity was not determined for the clonally expanded peripheral T cells. Low levels of normalized T-cell clonal expansion were also shown by some nonresponding patients. At doses of 0.1 to 3.0 mg/kg, clonal expansion of both CD4+ and CD8+ T cells in blood was seen between baseline and week 6. After ivuxolimab, more expanded clones were found on average in CD8+ T cells than in CD4+ T cells. In the 0.1-3.0 mg/kg groups, partial responders were among the patients with the lowest normalized peripheral clonal expansion, particularly in CD8+ T cells.

From the germline V gene, CDR1 is SGHRS and CDR2 is YFSETQ. Measured from the cysteine to the phenylalanine, the CDR3 is 11 residues long. CDR3 DNA only is kept here, 33 bases in frame from base 1. The junction shows trimming of 3 bases on V and 9 bases on J, and the gene matches do not reach 2 bases of it. As to this clone: This clone's antigen is unknown. The input lacks base qualities; no much larger clone sits a single base away.

For sequencing of the TCRbeta CDR3 region, genomic DNA was extracted from the sorted cells. The immunoSEQ Assay was used to sequence the TCRbeta CDR3 regions. The immuneACCESS repertoire file appears here via TCRdb, limited to in-frame rearrangements. These files lack a portion of the clones; in checked studies, under half of the deficit traces to unresolved V genes, and the cause of the others is not known. The sample table shows more than 10,000 clones, and under 90% are seen once. The ten largest clones represent 9.2% of the sample. The trial excluded patients who had a history of autoimmune disease or were on systemic immunosuppression. Peripheral blood for TCR sequencing was collected from all dose cohorts at baseline, on cycle 4 day 1, and on cycle 7 day 1. Samples were obtained from an open-label, multicenter, first-in-human phase I dose-escalation trial of ivuxolimab. Adults with locally advanced or metastatic melanoma, renal cell, hepatocellular, or head and neck squamous cell carcinoma were enrolled in the trial. CD4+ and CD8+ T cells were sorted separately from peripheral blood before TCR sequencing.

The specimen comprised CD4+ or CD8+ T cells sorted from blood, sampled in a trial of the OX40 agonist ivuxolimab. This sequence was found in an adult with an advanced solid tumor such as melanoma, head and neck, liver or kidney cancer. The V and J segments used are TRBV5-1 and TRBJ2-7, with TRBD2 matching 8 junction bases. The nucleotide sequence is given as TGCGCCAGCAGCTACGGGGGGGTGCAGTACTTC. This sequence encodes CASSYGGVQYF. The variable domain in full, with residues beyond the CDR3 obtained from the reference TRBV5-1 and TRBJ2-7 genes, is KAGVTQTPRYLIKTRGQQVTLSCSPISGHRSVSWYQQTPGQGLQFLFEYFSETQRNKGNFPGRFSGRQFSNSRSEMNVSTLELGDSALYLCASSYGGVQYFGPGTRLTVT.